The rows below give T cell receptor beta chains drawn from one sample of a study of graft-versus-host responses after intestinal transplantation. Assay: immunoSEQ multiplex PCR; the TCRdb copy retains only in-frame clones and omits some. The profile shows thousands of clones, 65% to 90% of them singletons. The source material was ileum tissue, sampled 156 days after intestinal transplant. The source of these receptors is a human patient who received an intestinal transplant, so some T cells may come from the graft donor. The CDR3 runs from the conserved cysteine through the conserved F or W. Fields, in order: clone size, D gene, V gene, J gene, CDR3 protein, CDR3 DNA. A D gene is named only where the DNA matches it firmly. Rows may omit the clone size; those that give it use once, few, many or a size class.

.	TRBD1	TRBV7-9	TRBJ2-1	CASSFYRDRGKDEQFF	TGTGCCAGCAGCTTTTACCGGGACAGGGGGAAGGATGAGCAGTTCTTC
.	.	TRBV10-1	TRBJ2-3	CASRRTSTDTQYF	TGCGCCAGCAGAAGGACTAGCACAGATACGCAGTATTTT
.	TRBD2	TRBV7-9	TRBJ2-7	CASGLAGGYEQYF	TGTGCCAGCGGGCTAGCGGGGGGTTACGAGCAGTACTTC
.	.	TRBV4-1	TRBJ2-1	CASSQSDEQFF	TGCGCCAGCAGCCAATCCGATGAGCAGTTCTTC
.	.	TRBV6-1	TRBJ1-4	CASSDSGATNEKLFF	TGTGCCAGCAGTGACTCGGGGGCAACTAATGAAAAACTGTTTTTT
.	TRBD1	TRBV6-1	TRBJ1-1	CASRRPGQGTEAFF	TGTGCCAGCAGACGCCCCGGACAGGGGACTGAAGCTTTCTTT
.	.	TRBV29-1	TRBJ2-3	CSAGPPDTQYF	TGCAGTGCCGGCCCACCAGATACGCAGTATTTT
.	.	TRBV5-1	TRBJ2-7	CASSLGQDYEQYF	TGCGCCAGCAGCTTGGGACAGGACTACGAGCAGTACTTC
.	.	TRBV5-8	TRBJ1-5	CASSRGGNQPQHF	TGTGCCAGCAGCCGGGGGGGGAATCAGCCCCAGCATTTT
.	TRBD2	TRBV29-1	TRBJ2-3	CSGQPAGAGDTQYF	TGCAGCGGCCAGCCAGCGGGGGCTGGGGATACGCAGTATTTT
.	TRBD1	TRBV5-4	TRBJ2-5	CASSLMDRGRETQYF	TGTGCCAGCAGCTTAATGGACAGGGGAAGAGAGACCCAGTACTTC
.	TRBD2	TRBV28	TRBJ2-7	CASRRLADVSYEQYF	TGTGCCAGCAGAAGACTAGCGGACGTGTCCTACGAGCAGTACTTC
.	.	TRBV29-1	TRBJ1-2	CSVRRELGPLHGYTF	TGCAGCGTACGCCGGGAATTGGGCCCTCTACATGGCTACACCTTC
.	.	TRBV19	TRBJ1-5	CASNVRGAGNQPQHF	TGTGCCAGTAACGTGAGGGGGGCGGGCAATCAGCCCCAGCATTTT
.	.	TRBV7-2	TRBJ2-3	CASSSQVGDTQYF	TGTGCCAGCAGCTCGCAAGTGGGAGATACGCAGTATTTT
.	.	TRBV27	TRBJ1-6	CASSLIRGPFSPLHF	TGTGCCAGCAGTCTTATCAGGGGTCCTTTCTCACCCCTCCACTTT
.	TRBD2	TRBV2	TRBJ2-5	CASSDERGGGETQYF	TGTGCCAGCAGTGATGAGCGGGGGGGCGGGGAGACCCAGTACTTC
.	.	TRBV11-2	TRBJ1-3	CASSLTETLSGNTIYF	TGTGCCAGCAGCCTGACGGAGACTCTGTCTGGAAACACCATATATTTT
.	.	TRBV30	TRBJ1-4	CAWDPGVSTNEKLFF	TGTGCCTGGGACCCGGGGGTTTCAACTAATGAAAAACTGTTTTTT
large	TRBD2	TRBV9	TRBJ2-3	CASSAGLAGDTQYF	TGTGCCAGCAGCGCAGGACTAGCGGGGGATACGCAGTATTTT
.	.	TRBV9	TRBJ1-4	CASSPRGGSTNEKLFF	TGTGCCAGCAGCCCCCGAGGAGGCAGTACTAATGAAAAACTGTTTTTT
.	.	TRBV19	TRBJ1-5	CASSIGTTANQPQHF	TGTGCCAGTAGTATCGGGACTACGGCTAATCAGCCCCAGCATTTT
.	TRBD1	TRBV6-4	TRBJ2-5	CASSARTGGLETQYF	TGTGCCAGCAGTGCACGGACAGGGGGCTTAGAGACCCAGTACTTC
.	TRBD2	TRBV10-1	TRBJ2-3	CASKASGGSDTQYF	TGCGCCAGCAAGGCTAGCGGGGGGTCAGATACGCAGTATTTT
.	.	TRBV6-5	TRBJ2-1	CASSYAIAYEQFF	TGTGCCAGCAGTTACGCGATAGCATATGAGCAGTTCTTC
.	TRBD2	TRBV5-1	TRBJ2-7	CASSLRLAGGNYEQYF	TGCGCCAGCAGCTTGAGGTTAGCGGGAGGGAACTACGAGCAGTACTTC
.	TRBD1	TRBV5-1	TRBJ1-2	CASSSSDRGYGYTF	TGTGCCAGCAGCTCTAGCGACAGGGGTTATGGCTACACCTTC
.	.	TRBV19	TRBJ1-2	CASSKDGTEYGYTF	TGTGCCAGTAGTAAAGACGGGACGGAATATGGCTACACCTTC
few	.	TRBV7-8	TRBJ2-7	CASSLSTLYEQYF	TGTGCCAGCAGCTTAAGCACCCTCTACGAGCAGTACTTC
.	.	TRBV29-1	TRBJ1-2	CSVPGGAYGYTF	TGCAGCGTTCCTGGAGGGGCCTATGGCTACACCTTC
.	.	TRBV5-4	TRBJ1-2	CASSFELVGYGYTF	TGTGCCAGCAGCTTCGAGTTGGTAGGCTATGGCTACACCTTC
once	TRBD1	TRBV5-1	TRBJ1-4	CASSPPSGTGGEKLFF	TGCGCCAGCAGCCCACCCTCCGGGACAGGGGGCGAAAAACTGTTTTTT
.	TRBD1	TRBV29-1	TRBJ1-1	CSGDRGNTEAFF	TGCAGCGGGGACAGGGGGAACACTGAAGCTTTCTTT
.	.	TRBV6-6	TRBJ1-2	CASSNYGYTF	TGTGCCAGCAGTAACTATGGCTACACCTTC
.	.	TRBV4-3	TRBJ1-2	CASSQDPGVGGALGYTF	TGCGCCAGCAGCCAAGACCCCGGCGTCGGGGGCGCGTTGGGCTACACCTTC
.	TRBD2	TRBV10-3	TRBJ2-3	CAISEPGLARTDTQYF	TGTGCCATCAGTGAGCCGGGACTAGCCCGCACAGATACGCAGTATTTT
.	TRBD1	TRBV5-1	TRBJ1-2	CASSPRQGYGYTF	TGCGCCAGCAGCCCCCGACAGGGTTATGGCTACACCTTC
.	TRBD1	TRBV11-2	TRBJ2-7	CASSARQGPSYEQYF	TGTGCCAGCAGCGCCCGACAGGGCCCCTCCTACGAGCAGTACTTC
.	.	TRBV28	TRBJ1-5	CASSRPPGHRHF	TGTGCCAGCAGCCGACCCCCGGGACATAGGCATTTT
.	.	TRBV2	TRBJ2-5	CASSSRGAYQETQYF	TGTGCCAGCAGTTCTCGGGGGGCGTACCAAGAGACCCAGTACTTC
.	.	TRBV5-4	TRBJ2-7	CASSLVPGAYEQYF	TGTGCCAGCAGCTTGGTGCCGGGAGCGTACGAGCAGTACTTC
.	.	TRBV6-1	TRBJ1-1	CASRSRGALNTEAFF	TGTGCCAGCCGCTCGAGGGGCGCCTTGAACACTGAAGCTTTCTTT
.	.	TRBV6-6	TRBJ2-4	CASSGQLAKNIQYF	TGTGCCAGCAGTGGACAGCTAGCCAAAAACATTCAGTACTTC
.	TRBD1	TRBV13	TRBJ1-3	CASSFWDSPLRDTIYF	TGTGCCAGCAGCTTCTGGGACAGTCCCCTGCGGGACACCATATATTTT
.	.	TRBV13	TRBJ1-4	CASSLYPGEKLFF	TGTGCCAGCAGCTTATATCCAGGGGAAAAACTGTTTTTT
.	.	TRBV6-5	TRBJ1-4	CASSYGTTNEKLFF	TGTGCCAGCAGTTACGGGACTACTAATGAAAAACTGTTTTTT
.	TRBD1	TRBV19	TRBJ2-7	CASRGTGGDYEQYF	TGTGCCAGTAGGGGGACAGGGGGCGACTACGAGCAGTACTTC
.	.	TRBV28	TRBJ2-3	CASSLILTSTDTQYF	TGTGCCAGCAGTTTAATCCTAACTAGCACAGATACGCAGTATTTT
.	TRBD1	TRBV28	TRBJ1-6	CASSLSGTAYYNSPLHF	TGTGCCAGCAGTTTAAGCGGGACAGCCTATTATAATTCACCCCTCCACTTT
.	.	TRBV28	TRBJ2-7	CASSPPGSGYEQYF	TGTGCCAGCAGTCCTCCGGGTAGCGGCTACGAGCAGTACTTC
few	TRBD2	TRBV10-3	TRBJ2-1	CAIRAGLFYNEQFF	TGTGCCATCCGAGCGGGACTCTTCTACAATGAGCAGTTCTTC
.	.	TRBV7-2	TRBJ1-5	CASSSAAGTHQPQHF	TGTGCCAGCAGCTCAGCTGCGGGGACCCATCAGCCCCAGCATTTT
.	.	TRBV27	TRBJ1-4	CASSLSGFNEKLFF	TGTGCCAGCAGTTTATCCGGATTTAATGAAAAACTGTTTTTT
.	.	TRBV5-1	TRBJ2-6	CASSSAETGWNYGGANVLTF	TGCGCCAGCAGCTCCGCCGAAACAGGGTGGAATTATGGTGGGGCCAACGTCCTGACTTTC
.	TRBD1	TRBV5-6	TRBJ1-1	CASSPFWDRKNTEAFF	TGTGCCAGCAGCCCTTTTTGGGACAGAAAGAACACTGAAGCTTTCTTT